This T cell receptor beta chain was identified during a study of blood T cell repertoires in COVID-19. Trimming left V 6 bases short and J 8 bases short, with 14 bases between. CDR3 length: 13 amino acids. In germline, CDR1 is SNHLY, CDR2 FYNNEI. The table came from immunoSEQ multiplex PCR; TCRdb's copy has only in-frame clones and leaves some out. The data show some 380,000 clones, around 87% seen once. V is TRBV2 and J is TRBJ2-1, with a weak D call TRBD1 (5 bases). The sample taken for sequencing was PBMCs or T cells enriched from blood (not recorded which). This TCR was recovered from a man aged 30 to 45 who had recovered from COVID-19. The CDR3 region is CASSRDLRDEQFF. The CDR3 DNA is TGTGCCAGCAGCAGGGATCTTCGGGATGAGCAGTTCTTC.